A single sample is the source of the 2 T cell receptor beta chains below, sequenced in a study of T cell changes during pregnancy in multiple sclerosis. Repertoires were generated with immunoSEQ multiplex PCR, while TCRdb's copy carries only in-frame clones and drops some. The sample includes around 59,000 clones, 92% of them seen just once. The source material was peripheral blood, sampled in the third trimester of pregnancy. These receptors came from a female donor in good health, enrolled as a control in a pregnancy study.

The chain is built from TRBV11-3 and TRBJ2-7; 10 bases are a match to TRBD1. The CDR3 is 13 residues long. Germline V gives CDR1 SGHNT, CDR2 YENEEA. The junction had 4 bases not matched to a gene; V was cut back by 4 bases and J by 7 bases. CDR3 nucleotides: TGTGCCAGCAGCTCAAGGACAGGGGGAGAGCAGTACTTC. Encoded protein: CASSSRTGGEQYF.

This chain connects TRBV27 to TRBJ1-6; D ambiguous. V lost 8 bases to trimming and J lost 10 bases, with 9 bases between them. Germline CDR1 reads MNHEY; CDR2 reads SMNVEV (reference sequence). This CDR3 has 11 amino acids. Written as DNA, the CDR3 is TGTGCCAGCGGGCCGTTGTCACCCCTCCACTTT. This sequence encodes CASGPLSPLHF.